These 7 T cell receptor beta chains were sequenced from one sample in a study of blood T cell repertoires in COVID-19. Produced via immunoSEQ multiplex PCR; TCRdb's table is partial and in-frame only. The sample lists 200,000 to 250,000 clones, roughly 81% occurring once. What was sequenced was peripheral blood. Receptors were obtained from a man aged 40-49 years with acute or convalescent COVID-19.

This chain uses TRBV28 with TRBJ2-1; 7 bases are a match to TRBD2. V lost 5 bases and J lost 3; bases outside the gene matches: 7. The CDR3 extends over 15 amino acids. The germline V gene encodes CDR1 MDHEN and CDR2 SYDVKM. CDR3 sequence: CASSLPASGYNEQFF. The CDR3 bases are TGTGCCAGCAGTCTCCCGGCTAGCGGCTACAATGAGCAGTTCTTC. The complete variable domain, with remaining parts taken from reference TRBV28 and TRBJ2-1, reads DVKVTQSSRYLVKRTGEKVFLECVQDMDHENMFWYRQDPGLGLRLIYFSYDVKMKEKGDIPEGYSVSREKKERFSLILESASTNQTSMYLCASSLPASGYNEQFFGPGTRLTVL.

The chain is built from TRBV7-8 and TRBJ1-5; D is perhaps TRBD1 (6 bases). Germline CDR1 reads SGHVS; CDR2 reads FQNEAQ. The CDR3 sequence is 19 residues long. Trimming left V 5 bases short and J 0 bases short, with 23 bases between. This CDR3 reads CASSPMSGRGSYSNQPQHF. The CDR3 nucleotides are TGTGCCAGCAGCCCGATGTCTGGCAGGGGATCTTATAGCAATCAGCCCCAGCATTTT.

In nucleotides, the CDR3 is TGTGCTAGTGGTTTGACAGGGGGCACAGATACGCAGTATTTT. Translated: CASGLTGGTDTQYF. The chain employs TRBV12-5 and TRBJ2-3; 7 bases line up with TRBD1. V shed 2 bases, J shed 1 base, and the junction held 0 bases outside the gene matches. CDR1 and CDR2 (germline): LGHNT, FRNRAP. The length of the CDR3 is 14 residues.

This rearrangement joins TRBV5-4 to TRBJ2-7; the D is unclear. The CDR3 contains 13 residues. Trimming took 0 bases from V and 1 from J, leaving 5 bases between them. Germline V gives CDR1 SGHNT, CDR2 YYREEE (reference sequence). In nucleotides, the CDR3 is TGTGCCAGCAGCTTGGGCCGGTCCTACGAGCAGTACTTC. The encoded protein is CASSLGRSYEQYF.

This clone was found a few times. The chain has TRBV3-1 (or the pseudogene TRBV3-2) and TRBJ1-3; no clear D gene. Trimming left V 1 base short and J 4 bases short, with 8 bases between. CDR3 length: 14 residues. The germline V gene encodes CDR1 LGHDT and CDR2 YNNKEL (reference sequence). In nucleotides, the CDR3 is TGTGCCAGCAGCCAAGTCGTAAGCGGAAACACCATATATTTT. It codes for CASSQVVSGNTIYF.

The chain combines TRBV7-6 with TRBJ1-5, with D perhaps matching TRBD1 (6 bases). Germline V CDR1 and CDR2: SGHVS, FNYEAQ. The CDR3 covers 16 residues. V was cut by 5 bases and J by 1 base, with 15 bases left in between. The CDR3 bases are TGTGCCAGCAGCAGACAGGCCCCGGGGAGCAATCAGCCCCAGCATTTT. Translation: CASSRQAPGSNQPQHF.

V gene TRBV24-1 combines with J gene TRBJ1-3; 7 positions match TRBD1. The CDR3 has 15 amino acids. Germline V gives CDR1 KGHDR, CDR2 SFDVKD. The junction had 2 bases not matched to a gene; V was cut back by 4 bases and J by 0 bases. This CDR3 is CATSEGQSSGNTIYF. CDR3 nucleotide sequence: TGTGCCACCAGTGAGGGACAGAGCTCTGGAAACACCATATATTTT.